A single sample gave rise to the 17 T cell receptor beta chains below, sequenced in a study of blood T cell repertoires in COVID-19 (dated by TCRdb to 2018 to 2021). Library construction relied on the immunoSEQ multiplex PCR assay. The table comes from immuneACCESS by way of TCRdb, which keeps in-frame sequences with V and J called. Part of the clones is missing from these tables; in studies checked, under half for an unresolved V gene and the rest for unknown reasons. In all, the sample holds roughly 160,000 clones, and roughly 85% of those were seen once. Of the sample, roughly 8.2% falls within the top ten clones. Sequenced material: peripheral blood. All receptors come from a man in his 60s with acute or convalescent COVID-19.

The CDR3 DNA reads as TGTGCCAGCAGTTTAATGTCCGGGACAGGGGTCGGCGAGCAGTACTTC. Its translation: CASSLMSGTGVGEQYF. J is TRBJ2-7 and V is TRBV27; TRBD1 matches 10 bases. The germline CDR1 and CDR2 sequences are MNHEY and SMNVEV (reference sequence). The V segment lost 2 bases and the J segment 6 bases; nucleotides outside the gene matches: 10. This CDR3 has 16 residues.

The CDR3 nucleotides read TGCAGCGCTGACGAGCAGGGATCAAATACGCAGTATTTT. Translated: CSADEQGSNTQYF. The chain combines TRBV29-1 with TRBJ2-3, with D possibly TRBD1 on 5 matching bases. Trimming shortened V by 7 bases and J by 7 bases, and 18 bases separated the two germline ends. The CDR3 runs 13 residues. The germline V gene encodes CDR1 SQVTM and CDR2 ANQGSEA.

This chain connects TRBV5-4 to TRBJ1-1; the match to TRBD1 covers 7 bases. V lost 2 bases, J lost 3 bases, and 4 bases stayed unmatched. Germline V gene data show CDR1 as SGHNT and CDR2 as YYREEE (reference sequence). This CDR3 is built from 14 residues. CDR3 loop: CASSFKQGHTEAFF. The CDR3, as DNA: TGTGCCAGCAGCTTTAAACAGGGGCACACTGAAGCTTTCTTT.

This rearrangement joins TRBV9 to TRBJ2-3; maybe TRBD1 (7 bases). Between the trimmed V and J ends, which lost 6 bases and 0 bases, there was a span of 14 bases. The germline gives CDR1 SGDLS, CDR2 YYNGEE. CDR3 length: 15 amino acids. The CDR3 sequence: CASTEGAYSTDTQYF. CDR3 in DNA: TGTGCCAGCACGGAGGGGGCGTATAGCACAGATACGCAGTATTTT. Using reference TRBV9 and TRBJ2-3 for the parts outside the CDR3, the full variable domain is DSGVTQTPKHLITATGQRVTLRCSPRSGDLSVYWYQQSLDQGLQFLIQYYNGEERAKGNILERFSAQQFPDLHSELNLSSLELGDSALYFCASTEGAYSTDTQYFGPGTRLTVL.

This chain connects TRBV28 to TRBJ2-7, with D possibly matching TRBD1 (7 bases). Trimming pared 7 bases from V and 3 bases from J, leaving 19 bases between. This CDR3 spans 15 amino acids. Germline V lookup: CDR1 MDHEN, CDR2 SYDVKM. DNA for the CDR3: TGTGCCAGCACCACGGACAGGAGGGCTTACTACGAGCAGTACTTC. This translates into CASTTDRRAYYEQYF.

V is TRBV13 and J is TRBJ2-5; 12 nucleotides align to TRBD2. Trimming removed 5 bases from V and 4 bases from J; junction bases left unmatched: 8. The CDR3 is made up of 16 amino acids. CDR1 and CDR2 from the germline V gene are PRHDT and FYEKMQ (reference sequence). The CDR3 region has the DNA TGTGCCAGCAGCGGTCGACTAGCGGGAGCGACAGAGACCCAGTACTTC. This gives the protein CASSGRLAGATETQYF.

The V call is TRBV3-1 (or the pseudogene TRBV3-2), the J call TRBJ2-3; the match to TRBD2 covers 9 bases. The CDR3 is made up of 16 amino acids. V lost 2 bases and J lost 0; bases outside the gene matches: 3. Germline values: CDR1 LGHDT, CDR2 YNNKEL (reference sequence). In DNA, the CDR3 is TGTGCCAGCAGCCAACAAGCGGGAGGCAGCACAGATACGCAGTATTTT. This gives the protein CASSQQAGGSTDTQYF.

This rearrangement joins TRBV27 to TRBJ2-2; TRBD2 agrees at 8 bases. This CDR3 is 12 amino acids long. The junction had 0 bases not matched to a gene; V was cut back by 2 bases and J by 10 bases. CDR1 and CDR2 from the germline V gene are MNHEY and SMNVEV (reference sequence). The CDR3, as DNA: TGTGCCAGCAGTTTAGGACTAGCGGAGCTGTTTTTT. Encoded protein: CASSLGLAELFF.

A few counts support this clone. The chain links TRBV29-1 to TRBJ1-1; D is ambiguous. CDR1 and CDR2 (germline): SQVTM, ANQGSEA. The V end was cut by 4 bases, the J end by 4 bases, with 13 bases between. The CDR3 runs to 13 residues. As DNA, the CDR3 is TGCAGCGTTGTCAGACGGCAGGCCACTGAAGCTTTCTTT. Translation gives CSVVRRQATEAFF.

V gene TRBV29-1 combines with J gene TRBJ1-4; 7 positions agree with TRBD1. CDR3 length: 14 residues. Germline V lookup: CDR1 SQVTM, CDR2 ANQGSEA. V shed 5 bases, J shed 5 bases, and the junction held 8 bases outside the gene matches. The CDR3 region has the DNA TGCAGCGTTCACGGACAGGAGGGGAATGAAAAACTGTTTTTT. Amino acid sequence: CSVHGQEGNEKLFF.

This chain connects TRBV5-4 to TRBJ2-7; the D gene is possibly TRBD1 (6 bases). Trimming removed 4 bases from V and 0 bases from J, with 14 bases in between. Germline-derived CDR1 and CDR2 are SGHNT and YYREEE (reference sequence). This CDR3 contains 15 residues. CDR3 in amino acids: CASSLGGLDSYEQYF. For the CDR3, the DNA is TGTGCCAGCAGCCTTGGGGGCTTAGACTCCTACGAGCAGTACTTC.

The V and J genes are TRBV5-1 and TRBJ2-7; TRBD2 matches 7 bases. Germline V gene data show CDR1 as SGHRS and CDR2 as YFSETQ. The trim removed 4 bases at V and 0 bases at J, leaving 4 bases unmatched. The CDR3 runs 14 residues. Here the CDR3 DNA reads TGCGCCAGCAGCCCGGGGACTACCTCCTACGAGCAGTACTTC. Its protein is CASSPGTTSYEQYF. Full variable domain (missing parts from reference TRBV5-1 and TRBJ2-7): KAGVTQTPRYLIKTRGQQVTLSCSPISGHRSVSWYQQTPGQGLQFLFEYFSETQRNKGNFPGRFSGRQFSNSRSEMNVSTLELGDSALYLCASSPGTTSYEQYFGPGTRLTVT.

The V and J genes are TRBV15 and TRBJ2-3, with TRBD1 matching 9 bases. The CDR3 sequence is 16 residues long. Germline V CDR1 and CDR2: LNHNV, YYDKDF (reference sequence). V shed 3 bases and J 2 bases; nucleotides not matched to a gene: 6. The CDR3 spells CATSSTGGFPTDTQYF. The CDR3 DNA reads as TGTGCCACCAGCAGCACAGGGGGCTTCCCCACAGATACGCAGTATTTT.

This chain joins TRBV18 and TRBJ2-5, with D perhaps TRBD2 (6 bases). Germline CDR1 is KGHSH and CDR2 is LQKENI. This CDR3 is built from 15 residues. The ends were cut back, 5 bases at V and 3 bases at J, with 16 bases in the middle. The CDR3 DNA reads TGTGCCAGCTCAGAGGTTTGGGCTAGCGAAGAGACCCAGTACTTC. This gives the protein CASSEVWASEETQYF.

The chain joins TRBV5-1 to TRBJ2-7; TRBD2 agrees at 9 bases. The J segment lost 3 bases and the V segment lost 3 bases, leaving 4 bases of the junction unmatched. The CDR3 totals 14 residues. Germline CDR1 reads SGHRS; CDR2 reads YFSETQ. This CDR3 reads CASSSLAGRYEQYF. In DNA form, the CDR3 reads TGCGCCAGCAGCTCACTAGCGGGTCGCTACGAGCAGTACTTC.

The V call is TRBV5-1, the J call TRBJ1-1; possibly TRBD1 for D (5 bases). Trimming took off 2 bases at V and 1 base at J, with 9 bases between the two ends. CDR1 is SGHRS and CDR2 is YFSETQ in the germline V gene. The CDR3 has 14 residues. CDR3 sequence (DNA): TGCGCCAGCAGCTTCAGGGTCGAGAACACTGAAGCTTTCTTT. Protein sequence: CASSFRVENTEAFF.

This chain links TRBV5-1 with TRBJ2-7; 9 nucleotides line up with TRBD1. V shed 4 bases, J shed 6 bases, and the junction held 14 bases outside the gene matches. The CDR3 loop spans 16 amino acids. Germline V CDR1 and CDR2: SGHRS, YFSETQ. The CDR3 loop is CASSPTGTGKVGEQYF. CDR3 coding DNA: TGCGCCAGCAGCCCTACTGGGACAGGGAAAGTTGGCGAGCAGTACTTC.